This T cell receptor (beta chain) stems from a study of T cell responses to AZD1222 COVID-19 vaccine. General study findings and limits: Researchers report vaccine-associated CD4 TCRs spanning spike, with dominance at 160-218 and 743-854. Females outnumbered males among donors, who were mostly white British; clonal diversity was possibly underestimated. At baseline, seropositivity was found in only six AZD1222 recipients. Nearly half of the spike-specific TCRs reportedly recognize variant regions that carry no mutations.

As for this clone: Its antigen remains unknown.

Deletions cut 6 bases from V and 7 bases from J, with 18 bases between. The CDR3 length is 14 residues. Germline V gene data show CDR1 as MDHEN and CDR2 as SYDVKM. Sequencing used immunoSEQ multiplex PCR; TCRdb keeps in-frame clones, though not all of them. The sample consists of around 100,000 clones, more than 85% of them appearing once. The TCR was taken from an adult in good health. Sequencing used peripheral blood, obtained on day 0 of AZD1222 vaccination. The chain uses TRBV28 and TRBJ1-2; the D gene is possibly TRBD1 (5 bases). CDR3 bases: TGTGCCAGCAGCTCCTTCTCGGGGAGGGGTGGCTACACCTTC. Translating it yields CASSSFSGRGGYTF.